The 26 T cell receptor beta chains below come from one sample, sequenced in a study of CD8+CD57+ T cells in acquired aplastic anemia. Sequencing involved patients with CD8+CD57+ cell expansion previously shown by flow cytometry. According to the study, genomic DNA was the template for TCR beta VDJ and CDR3 profiling. Via MiXCR, TCRdb re-called the reads, giving one row per CDR3 protein. The sample has around 210,000 distinct CDR3 sequences, more than 55% seen once. Sequencing was carried out using sorted CD4+, CD8+, or CD8+CD57+ T cells (not recorded which) from PBMCs. The receptors shown here come from a human donor with aplastic anemia.

J is TRBJ2-3 and V is TRBV7-2, with D unresolved. The CDR3 consists of 14 residues. In germline, CDR1 is SGHTA, CDR2 FQGNSA. Trimming stripped 5 bases from V and 2 bases from J, with 11 bases between. The CDR3 DNA reads TGTGCCAGCAGCCGACCTAGGACCACAGATACGCAGTATTTT. This sequence encodes CASSRPRTTDTQYF.

The chain combines TRBV25-1 with TRBJ1-3; 9 bases align to TRBD1. From germline, CDR1 is MGHDK and CDR2 SYGVNS. This CDR3 region has 16 residues. J lost 2 bases, V lost 1 base, and 3 bases had no gene match. The DNA for the CDR3 is TGTGCCAGCAGTGAATCTGGGACAGGGACTGGAAACACCATATATTTT. This codes for CASSESGTGTGNTIYF.

The rearrangement uses TRBV7-8 and TRBJ1-6; maybe TRBD1 (5 bases). The germline V and J ends were trimmed by 5 bases and 0 bases, with 11 bases remaining between them. The CDR3 sequence is 16 residues long. Germline CDR1 reads SGHVS; CDR2 reads FQNEAQ. The CDR3 sequence: CASSPNRSSYNSPLHF. The CDR3 DNA reads as TGTGCCAGCAGCCCAAACAGGAGCTCCTATAATTCACCCCTCCACTTT. Based on the CDR3 plus reference TRBV7-8 and TRBJ1-6, the full variable domain is GAGVSQSPRYKVAKRGQDVALRCDPISGHVSLFWYQQALGQGPEFLTYFQNEAQLDKSGLPSDRFFAERPEGSVSTLKIQRTQQEDSAVYLCASSPNRSSYNSPLHFGNGTRLTVT.

The V call is TRBV5-4, the J call TRBJ2-5, with a weak D call TRBD1 (5 bases). This CDR3 has 13 amino acids. Trimming pared 4 bases from V and 3 bases from J, leaving 10 bases between. CDR1 and CDR2 (germline): SGHNT, YYREEE (reference sequence). The CDR3 bases are TGTGCCAGCAGCCTGACAGCAGAAGAGACCCAGTACTTC. It is translated as CASSLTAEETQYF.

The V gene is TRBV5-1, the J gene TRBJ1-2, with no clear D. Germline CDR1 reads SGHRS; CDR2 reads YFSETQ. The V gene lost 1 base and the J gene lost 6 bases, with 10 bases spanning the gap. The CDR3 length is 13 residues. Here the CDR3 reads CASSLRAGDGYTF. CDR3 nucleotide sequence: TGCGCCAGCAGCTTGCGCGCGGGAGATGGCTACACCTTC. Complete variable domain (other parts from reference TRBV5-1 and TRBJ1-2): KAGVTQTPRYLIKTRGQQVTLSCSPISGHRSVSWYQQTPGQGLQFLFEYFSETQRNKGNFPGRFSGRQFSNSRSEMNVSTLELGDSALYLCASSLRAGDGYTFGSGTRLTVV.

The chain employs TRBV2 and TRBJ2-1, with a possible D match to TRBD2 (5 bases). V lost 5 bases and J lost 1, with 12 bases in between. The length of the CDR3 is 15 residues. From germline, CDR1 is SNHLY and CDR2 FYNNEI. CDR3 nucleotides: TGTGCCAGCAGTTTAGCTAGCAGTTCCTACAATGAGCAGTTCTTC. It translates to CASSLASSSYNEQFF.

The chain has TRBV19 and TRBJ1-2; the D is unclear. The V end lost 1 base, the J end lost 4 bases, and 7 bases lay between the germline ends. The germline CDR1 and CDR2 sequences are LNHDA and SQIVND (reference sequence). This CDR3 has 13 amino acids. The CDR3 nucleotides are TGTGCCAGTAGTATAGCACAGCTCTATGGCTACACCTTC. Residues: CASSIAQLYGYTF.

The V call is TRBV5-6, the J call TRBJ1-6, with 9 bases fitting TRBD1. The CDR3 extends over 15 amino acids. Looked up from germline, CDR1 is SGHDT and CDR2 is YYEEEE. Trimming took 4 bases from V and 9 from J; bases not matched to a gene: 8. CDR3 in amino acids: CASSPDGTGTSPLHF. The CDR3 nucleotides read TGTGCCAGCAGCCCGGATGGGACAGGGACTTCACCCCTCCACTTT.

J is TRBJ2-7 and V is TRBV7-9; the D gene could be TRBD1 or TRBD2 (6 bases each). The CDR3 contains 13 residues. V was clipped by 4 bases and J by 6 bases, with 13 bases between them. CDR1 is SEHNR and CDR2 is FQNEAQ in the germline V gene (reference sequence). For the CDR3, the DNA is TGTGCCAGCAGCTGCGGGACACGCAGCGAGCAGTACTTC. Amino acid sequence: CASSCGTRSEQYF.

The V call is TRBV7-2, the J call TRBJ1-6; D remains ambiguous. The ends were cut back, 10 bases at V and 0 bases at J, with 7 bases in the middle. The CDR3 sequence is 13 residues long. Germline-derived CDR1 and CDR2 are SGHTA and FQGNSA. CDR3 sequence: CAIQSSYNSPLHF. DNA for the CDR3: TGTGCCATCCAGAGCTCCTATAATTCACCCCTCCACTTT. The entire variable domain, with the rest obtained from reference TRBV7-2 and TRBJ1-6, is as follows: GAGVSQSPSNKVTEKGKDVELRCDPISGHTALYWYRQSLGQGLEFLIYFQGNSAPDKSGLPSDRFSAERTGGSVSTLTIQRTQQEDSAVYLCAIQSSYNSPLHFGNGTRLTVT.

The rearrangement uses TRBV7-3 and TRBJ2-1, with D perhaps TRBD2 (5 bases). The germline CDR1 and CDR2 sequences are SGHTA and FQGTGA. CDR3 length: 14 amino acids. Trimming pared 6 bases from V and 7 bases from J, leaving 16 bases between. CDR3 nucleotide sequence: TGTGCCAGCAGTAGGGAGATCGCAACTAATGAGCAGTTCTTC. This sequence encodes CASSREIATNEQFF.

The CDR3: CASSEGFGTGASPLHF. In DNA, the CDR3 is TGTGCCAGCAGTGAGGGGTTTGGGACAGGTGCTTCACCCCTCCACTTT. The genes are TRBV6-1 and TRBJ1-6; 8 nucleotides match TRBD1. This CDR3 spans 16 amino acids. Germline V CDR1 and CDR2: MNHNS, SASEGT. The ends lost 3 bases at V and 9 bases at J; junction bases unmatched: 10.

This clonotype was observed many times. The rearrangement links TRBV20-1 to TRBJ2-7, with D possibly being TRBD1 or TRBD2 (6 bases each). The CDR3 has 9 amino acids. Trimming took off 3 bases at V and 13 bases at J, with 10 bases between the two ends. Germline V gene data show CDR1 as DFQATT and CDR2 as SNEGSKA (reference sequence). CDR3 sequence (DNA): TGCAGTGCTAGGATGGGGGGCTACTTC. Its translation: CSARMGGYF.

The V and J genes are TRBV11-2 and TRBJ1-2; D may be TRBD1 (5 bases). CDR3 size: 13 residues. Germline V gene data show CDR1 as SGHAT and CDR2 as FQNNGV. V was trimmed by 4 bases and J by 5 bases, leaving 11 bases between them. CDR3 DNA: TGTGCCAGCAGCTCCTCAGGGAGGTATGGCTACACCTTC. Translation gives CASSSSGRYGYTF.

The chain is built from TRBV20-1 and TRBJ2-5; D unresolved. Deletions cut 7 bases from V and 0 bases from J, with 12 bases between. There are 13 residues in the CDR3. Germline CDR1 reads DFQATT; CDR2 reads SNEGSKA (reference sequence). For the CDR3, the DNA is TGCAGTGGCTTACAGTCGTACCAAGAGACCCAGTACTTC. This translates into CSGLQSYQETQYF.

This clonotype is a singleton in its sample. CDR3 sequence: CASSQGSSNQPQHF. The CDR3 nucleotides are TGTGCCAGCAGCCAGGGTTCCAGCAATCAGCCCCAGCATTTT. This sequence joins TRBV5-6 and TRBJ1-5; D might be TRBD1 (5 bases). The CDR3 extends over 14 amino acids. V gave up 4 bases and J gave up 1 base, with 9 bases separating them. Looked up from germline, CDR1 is SGHDT and CDR2 is YYEEEE.

V gene TRBV2 combines with J gene TRBJ1-1; no clear D gene. The V end was cut by 4 bases, the J end by 1 base, with 10 bases between. The CDR3 totals 14 residues. Looked up from germline, CDR1 is SNHLY and CDR2 is FYNNEI. CDR3 amino acids: CASSVQEKNTEAFF. In nucleotides, the CDR3 is TGTGCCAGCAGTGTCCAGGAGAAGAACACTGAAGCTTTCTTT.

This clonotype was seen a handful of times. This rearrangement joins TRBV30 to TRBJ1-2; no firm D call. Germline-derived CDR1 and CDR2 are GTSNPN and SVGIG (reference sequence). The V and J ends lost 2 bases and 4 bases respectively, with 11 bases between them. This CDR3 is 13 amino acids long. CDR3 sequence (DNA): TGTGCCTGGAGTCGTATGGGAGTCTATGGCTACACCTTC. Translating it yields CAWSRMGVYGYTF. Using reference TRBV30 and TRBJ1-2 for the parts outside the CDR3, the full variable domain is SQTIHQWPATLVQPVGSPLSLECTVEGTSNPNLYWYRQAAGRGLQLLFYSVGIGQISSEVPQNLSASRPQDRQFILSSKKLLLSDSGFYLCAWSRMGVYGYTFGSGTRLTVV.

The V gene is TRBV19, the J gene TRBJ2-7; a weak D match, TRBD2 (8 bases). This CDR3 region has 15 residues. The V end was cut by 6 bases, the J end by 3 bases, with 18 bases between. Looked up from germline, CDR1 is LNHDA and CDR2 is SQIVND (reference sequence). CDR3 region: CASSRGGTVRYEQYF. CDR3 DNA: TGTGCCAGTAGCCGGGGGGGGACAGTACGCTACGAGCAGTACTTC.

In the case of this clonotype: A junction end diverges from the germline sequence, so it may reflect a read error. This sequence joins TRBV20-1 and TRBJ2-1; the D call may be TRBD1 or TRBD2 (6 bases each). The CDR3 contains 17 residues. Germline CDR1 reads DFQATT; CDR2 reads SNEGSKA (reference sequence). The CDR3, as DNA: TGCAGTGCTAGAGATAGTGGGGGGCCGAGCTCCTATAATGAGCAGTTCTTC. It is translated as CSARDSGGPSSYNEQFF.

This clonotype was picked up one time. V is TRBV14 and J is TRBJ2-3; the match to TRBD1 covers 9 bases. J gave up 2 bases and V 4 bases, and 7 bases lay outside the gene matches. CDR1 and CDR2 (germline): SGHDN, FVKESK. The CDR3 is made up of 16 amino acids. CDR3 in DNA: TGTGCCAGCAGCCCATTCTGGGACAGGGACACAGATACGCAGTATTTT. Encoded protein: CASSPFWDRDTDTQYF.

The rearrangement uses TRBV20-1 and TRBJ1-1; TRBD1 might be the D (5 bases). V shed 1 base and J shed 4 bases, with 7 bases lying between them. From germline, CDR1 is DFQATT and CDR2 SNEGSKA (reference sequence). The CDR3 is 12 residues long. CDR3 loop: CSARAGFTEAFF. In DNA form, the CDR3 reads TGCAGTGCTAGAGCAGGGTTCACTGAAGCTTTCTTT.

In its sample, this clonotype was seen many times. V is TRBV15 and J is TRBJ2-2, with 7 bases lining up with TRBD1. The CDR3 consists of 16 residues. Germline V gives CDR1 LNHNV, CDR2 YYDKDF (reference sequence). After removal of 2 bases from V and 2 bases from J, the junction contained 5 bases not matched to a gene. CDR3 coding DNA: TGTGCCACCAGCAGACTACAGGGGATAAACACCGGGGAGCTGTTTTTT. Translating it yields CATSRLQGINTGELFF. Supplemented by reference TRBV15 and TRBJ2-2, the full variable domain reads DAMVIQNPRYQVTQFGKPVTLSCSQTLNHNVMYWYQQKSSQAPKLLFHYYDKDFNNEADTPDNFQSRRPNTSFCFLDIRSPGLGDTAMYLCATSRLQGINTGELFFGEGSRLTVL.

The chain is built from TRBV2 and TRBJ2-2; 7 bases are a match to TRBD1. The germline gives CDR1 SNHLY, CDR2 FYNNEI. The V gene end was trimmed by 7 bases and the J gene end by 0 bases; junction bases not matched to a gene: 2. The CDR3 contains 14 residues. The CDR3: CASTGTANTGELFF. In DNA form, the CDR3 reads TGTGCCAGCACGGGGACAGCGAACACCGGGGAGCTGTTTTTT.

There are many counts of this clonotype. This sequence joins TRBV6-1 and TRBJ2-3; 8 bases map to TRBD1. Germline V gene data show CDR1 as MNHNS and CDR2 as SASEGT. This CDR3 is built from 15 residues. The V segment lost 6 bases and the J segment 4 bases; nucleotides outside the gene matches: 9. The CDR3 reads CASRNTGGWPDTQYF. The CDR3 bases are TGTGCCAGCAGGAACACAGGGGGATGGCCAGATACGCAGTATTTT.

This sequence joins TRBV20-1 and TRBJ2-7; 15 bases line up with TRBD2. The CDR3 covers 13 residues. CDR1 and CDR2 (germline): DFQATT, SNEGSKA (reference sequence). CDR3 sequence (DNA): TGCAGCGGACTAGCGGGAGGGAGCTACGAGCAGTACTTC. Its protein is CSGLAGGSYEQYF.